Reported below is one T cell receptor (beta chain). Produced via immunoSEQ multiplex PCR; TCRdb's table is partial and in-frame only. Seen here are approximately 140,000 clones, about 91% observed once, and the top ten hold around a quarter. This sample is drawn from a study of blood T cell repertoires in COVID-19. The germline V and J ends were trimmed by 6 bases and 5 bases, with 10 bases remaining between them. This CDR3 is built from 13 residues. Germline loops: CDR1 ENHRY, CDR2 SYGVKD. The gene calls are TRBV10-3 and TRBJ1-4; D gene ambiguous. The receptor was derived from a human donor in a cohort sampled during active COVID-19. The specimen was peripheral blood. The CDR3 DNA is TGTGCCATCAGGAGCGAGGGAAATGAAAAACTGTTTTTT. As protein: CAIRSEGNEKLFF.